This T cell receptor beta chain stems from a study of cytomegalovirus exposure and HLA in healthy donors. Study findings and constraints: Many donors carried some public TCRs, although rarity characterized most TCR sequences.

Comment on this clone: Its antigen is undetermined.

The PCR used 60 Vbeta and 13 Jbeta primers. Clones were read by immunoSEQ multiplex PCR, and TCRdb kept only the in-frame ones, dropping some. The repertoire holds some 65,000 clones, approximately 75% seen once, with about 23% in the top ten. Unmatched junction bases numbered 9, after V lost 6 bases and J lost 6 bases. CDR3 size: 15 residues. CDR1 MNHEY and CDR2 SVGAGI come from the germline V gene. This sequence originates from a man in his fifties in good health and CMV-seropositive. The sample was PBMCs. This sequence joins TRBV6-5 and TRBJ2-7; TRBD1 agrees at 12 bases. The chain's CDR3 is CASSSSGTGGLEQYF. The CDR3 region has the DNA TGTGCCAGCAGCTCCTCCGGGACAGGGGGCCTCGAGCAGTACTTC.